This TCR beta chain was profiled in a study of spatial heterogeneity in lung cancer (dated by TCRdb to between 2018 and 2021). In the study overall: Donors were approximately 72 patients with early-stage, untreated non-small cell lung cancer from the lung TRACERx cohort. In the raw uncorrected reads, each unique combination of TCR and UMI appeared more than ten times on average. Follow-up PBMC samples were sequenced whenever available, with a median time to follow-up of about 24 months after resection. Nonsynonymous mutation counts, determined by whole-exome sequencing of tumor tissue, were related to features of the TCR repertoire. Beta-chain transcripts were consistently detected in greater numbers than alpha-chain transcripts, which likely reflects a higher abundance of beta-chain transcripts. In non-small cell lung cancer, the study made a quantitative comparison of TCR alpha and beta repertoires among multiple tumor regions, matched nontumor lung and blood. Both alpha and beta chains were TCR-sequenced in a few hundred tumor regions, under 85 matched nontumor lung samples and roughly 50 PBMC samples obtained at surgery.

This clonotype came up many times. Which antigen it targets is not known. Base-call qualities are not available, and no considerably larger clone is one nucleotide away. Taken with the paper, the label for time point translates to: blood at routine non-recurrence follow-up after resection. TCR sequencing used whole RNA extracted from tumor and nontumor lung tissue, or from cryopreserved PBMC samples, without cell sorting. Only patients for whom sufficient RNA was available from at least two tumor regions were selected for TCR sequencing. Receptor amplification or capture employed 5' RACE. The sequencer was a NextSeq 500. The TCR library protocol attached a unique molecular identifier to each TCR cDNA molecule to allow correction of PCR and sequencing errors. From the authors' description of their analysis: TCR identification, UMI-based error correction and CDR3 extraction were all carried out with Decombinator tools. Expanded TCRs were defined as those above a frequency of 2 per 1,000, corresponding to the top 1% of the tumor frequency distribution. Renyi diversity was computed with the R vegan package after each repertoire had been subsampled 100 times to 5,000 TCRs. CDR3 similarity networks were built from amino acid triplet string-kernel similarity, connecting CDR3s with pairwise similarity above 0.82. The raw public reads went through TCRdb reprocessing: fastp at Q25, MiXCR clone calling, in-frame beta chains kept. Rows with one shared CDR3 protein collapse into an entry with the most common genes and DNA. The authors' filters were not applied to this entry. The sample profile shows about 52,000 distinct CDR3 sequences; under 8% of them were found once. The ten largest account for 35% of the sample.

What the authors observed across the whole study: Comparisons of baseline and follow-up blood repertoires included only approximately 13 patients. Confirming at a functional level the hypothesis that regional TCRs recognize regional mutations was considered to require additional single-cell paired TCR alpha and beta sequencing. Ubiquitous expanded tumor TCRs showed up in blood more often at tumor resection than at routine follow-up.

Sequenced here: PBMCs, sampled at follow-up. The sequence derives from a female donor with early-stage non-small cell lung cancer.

The CDR3 has the sequence CASSQDGTGGFYGYTF. The DNA reads TGTGCCAGCAGCCAAGATGGGACAGGGGGCTTCTATGGCTACACCTTC. The chain employs TRBV14 and TRBJ1-2, with TRBD1 matching 12 junction bases. The CDR3 starts with the cysteine, ends with the phenylalanine, and has 16 residues. Only the CDR3 part of the read is kept: 48 bases, read in frame from the first base. For this chain, trimming is 0 bases at the V end and 4 bases at the J end, and the number of junction bases without a gene match is 3. The germline V gene specifies SGHDN as CDR1 and FVKESK as CDR2. Where the CDR3 stops, the reference TRBV14 and TRBJ1-2 genes take over; the full variable domain is EAGVTQFPSHSVIEKGQTVTLRCDPISGHDNLYWYRRVMGKEIKFLLHFVKESKQDESGMPNNRFLAERTGGTYSTLKVQPAELEDSGVYFCASSQDGTGGFYGYTFGSGTRLTVV.